This is a list of T cell receptor beta chains from one sample in a study of blood T cells in healthy people across ages. MiXCR, run by TCRdb on the 5' RACE reads, gives a single entry per CDR3 protein. The table includes over 1,500,000 distinct CDR3 sequences, about 39% detected once. Sequencing used blood. Receptors were obtained from a human donor in good health. The CDR3 runs from the conserved cysteine through the conserved F or W. The D gene is left open where the match is weak.

d_gene: NA; v_gene: TRBV5-1; CDR3aa: CASSLVQNTGELFF
d_gene: NA; v_gene: TRBV5-1; CDR3aa: CASSPSSVVRETQYF
d_gene: NA; v_gene: TRBV20-1; CDR3aa: CSAKITLGTEAFF
d_gene: TRBD2; v_gene: TRBV20-1; CDR3aa: CSARVLAGAYEQYF
d_gene: NA; v_gene: TRBV29-1; CDR3aa: CSVKGQGSSGANVLTF
d_gene: NA; v_gene: TRBV24-1; CDR3aa: CATSDSGHQPQHF
d_gene: NA; v_gene: TRBV3-1; CDR3aa: CASSQDFPLADANYGYTF
d_gene: NA; v_gene: TRBV20-1; CDR3aa: CSASRLEQYF
d_gene: NA; v_gene: TRBV29-1; CDR3aa: CSVAPRSNTEAFF
d_gene: NA; v_gene: TRBV4-2; CDR3aa: CASSQEPPLAQYF
d_gene: TRBD2; v_gene: TRBV13; CDR3aa: CASSLDLAENTGELFF
d_gene: NA; v_gene: TRBV20-1; CDR3aa: CSARAGTPDTQYF
d_gene: NA; v_gene: TRBV3-1; CDR3aa: CASSQEKALRAYNEQFF
d_gene: NA; v_gene: TRBV4-3; CDR3aa: CASSPSQSDNYGYTF
d_gene: NA; v_gene: TRBV7-6; CDR3aa: CASGGDGNSGANVLTF
d_gene: NA; v_gene: TRBV4-1; CDR3aa: CASSQDARIPNTEAFF
d_gene: NA; v_gene: TRBV4-1; CDR3aa: CASSQGYWETQYF
d_gene: NA; v_gene: TRBV2; CDR3aa: CASSGTVIKEETQYF
d_gene: TRBD2; v_gene: TRBV11-2; CDR3aa: CASSRVQGLAGNEQFF
d_gene: TRBD1; v_gene: TRBV5-5; CDR3aa: CASSLGVGTDHQPQHF
d_gene: NA; v_gene: TRBV16; CDR3aa: CASSQNHKETQYF
d_gene: NA; v_gene: TRBV27; CDR3aa: CASSFERAHNEQFF
d_gene: NA; v_gene: TRBV12-3/TRBV12-4; CDR3aa: CASQDTGRDNNEQFF
d_gene: NA; v_gene: TRBV5-1; CDR3aa: CASSLGNPNTDTQYF
d_gene: NA; v_gene: TRBV5-6; CDR3aa: CASSRAGPYSNQPQHF
d_gene: TRBD1; v_gene: TRBV28; CDR3aa: CASRGTGHNQPQHF
d_gene: NA; v_gene: TRBV5-1; CDR3aa: CASSLTQQTKNIQYF
d_gene: NA; v_gene: TRBV12-3/TRBV12-4; CDR3aa: CASSFPDYGYTF
d_gene: NA; v_gene: TRBV7-9; CDR3aa: CASSSSTGGAYQPQHF
d_gene: NA; v_gene: TRBV11-2; CDR3aa: CASSLPREFSYNEQFF
d_gene: NA; v_gene: TRBV20-1; CDR3aa: CSARNRVVQETQYF
d_gene: TRBD2; v_gene: TRBV4-3; CDR3aa: CASSQDLGSGGVTDTQYF
d_gene: NA; v_gene: TRBV7-9; CDR3aa: CTSSLAFGLGTDTQYF
d_gene: TRBD2; v_gene: TRBV19; CDR3aa: CASSPQGTSVYNEQFF
d_gene: NA; v_gene: TRBV7-2; CDR3aa: CASSLDDRWGEQYF
d_gene: TRBD2; v_gene: TRBV11-1; CDR3aa: CASSLLAGGHYEQYF
d_gene: TRBD1; v_gene: TRBV12-3/TRBV12-4; CDR3aa: CASSKTGQDNEKLFF
d_gene: TRBD2; v_gene: TRBV11-3; CDR3aa: CASSSPVLAGGNYNEQFF
d_gene: TRBD1; v_gene: TRBV5-5; CDR3aa: CASSLGIRGMYQETQYF
d_gene: NA; v_gene: TRBV12-3/TRBV12-4; CDR3aa: CASSFINYGYTF